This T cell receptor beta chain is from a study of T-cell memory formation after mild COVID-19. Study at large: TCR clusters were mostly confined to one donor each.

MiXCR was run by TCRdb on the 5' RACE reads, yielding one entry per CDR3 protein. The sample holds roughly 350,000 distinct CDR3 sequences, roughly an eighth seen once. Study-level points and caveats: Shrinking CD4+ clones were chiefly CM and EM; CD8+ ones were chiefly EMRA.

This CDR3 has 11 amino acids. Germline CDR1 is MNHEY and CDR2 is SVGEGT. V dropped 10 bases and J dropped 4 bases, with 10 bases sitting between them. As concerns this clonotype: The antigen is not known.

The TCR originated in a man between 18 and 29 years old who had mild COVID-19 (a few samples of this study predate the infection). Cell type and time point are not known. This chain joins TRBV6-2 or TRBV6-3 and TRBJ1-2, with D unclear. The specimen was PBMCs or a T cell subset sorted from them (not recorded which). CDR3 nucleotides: TGTGCCACCAGCCCTTTCTATGGCTACACCTTC. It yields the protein CATSPFYGYTF.